This T cell receptor (beta chain) was profiled in a study of cytomegalovirus exposure and HLA in healthy donors. Overall study results and limits: Many donors carried some public TCRs, although rarity characterized most TCR sequences. The tendency of first-cohort TCR clusters to co-occur in the 100 to 150 validation repertoires was identified by a subsequent analysis. Three chains linked to CMV were shown in vitro to be specific for CMV antigens.

Concerning this clone: Its antigen remains unidentified.

The V and J ends lost 10 bases and 10 bases, in that order; junction bases with no gene match: 6. The germline V gene encodes CDR1 SGHNT and CDR2 YYREEE (reference sequence). The CDR3 loop spans 11 amino acids. Profiling relied on immunoSEQ multiplex PCR, and the TCRdb table lists in-frame clones only, not all of them. This sample has some 150,000 clones, with around 90% found just once. The sequenced sample was PBMCs. The chain recombines TRBV5-4 with TRBJ1-4; 8 bases agree with TRBD1. This sequence was found in a woman aged 18-35 years in good health and CMV-seropositive. CDR3 loop: CAWQGAGKLFF. The CDR3 nucleotides are TGTGCCTGGCAGGGGGCGGGAAAACTGTTTTTT.